Sequencing of this T cell receptor beta chain was carried out in a study of T cell responses to AZD1222 COVID-19 vaccine. Measured with immunoSEQ multiplex PCR; TCRdb has only the in-frame clones, and not every one. The sample carries roughly 150,000 clones, 80% to 90% recorded once. The V gene's germline CDR1 is LNHDA and CDR2 SQIVND (reference sequence). The CDR3 loop spans 12 amino acids. V was clipped by 7 bases and J by 10 bases; unmatched bases: 9. To note about this clone: Its target is unknown.

Study-level results: Sampling that yielded the repertoires occurred only after the peak T cell response. The number of AZD1222 recipients seropositive at baseline was only five or six. Most donors were white British and more were female, and clonal diversity was possibly underestimated.

This clonotype was obtained from an adult in good health. The material sequenced was peripheral blood, taken on day 0 of AZD1222 vaccination. The V gene is TRBV19, the J gene TRBJ1-1, with 7 bases lining up with TRBD1. Written as DNA, the CDR3 is TGTGCCAGTATTCTCCGACAGGGAAGAGCTTTCTTT. It encodes CASILRQGRAFF.